These 22 T cell receptor beta chains came from one sample sequenced in a study of brain metastases from non-small cell lung cancer. Libraries were prepared by immunoSEQ multiplex PCR; TCRdb keeps only in-frame clonotypes and omits some of them. The data contain some 1,500 clones, 80% to 85% of them singletons. Sequenced input: primary lung tumor tissue. The receptors shown here come from a donor at least 40 years old with non-small cell lung cancer.

CDR3 DNA sequence: TGTGCCAGCAGCTTAGGACAGGGTCAAGCTTTCTTT. The encoded protein is CASSLGQGQAFF. The V gene is TRBV5-5, the J gene TRBJ1-1, with 8 bases aligning to TRBD1. The V and J ends lost 2 bases and 9 bases, in that order; junction bases with no gene match: 3. The CDR3 totals 12 residues. Per germline, CDR1 SGHKS and CDR2 YYEKEE (reference sequence).

A note on this clone: A junction end diverges from the germline sequence, so it may reflect a read error. The J gene is TRBJ2-1, the V gene TRBV7-9; a weak D match, TRBD2 (6 bases). This CDR3 is 16 amino acids long. CDR1 is SEHNR, CDR2 FQNEAQ, per germline (reference sequence). For the CDR3, the DNA is TGTGCCAGCAGCGTAGCTGGAGGGGTAGTGTCGAATGAGCAGTTCTTC. This translates into CASSVAGGVVSNEQFF.

The chain employs TRBV7-2 and TRBJ1-3; D possibly corresponds to TRBD1 (5 bases). V lost 2 bases to trimming and J lost 7 bases, with 12 bases between them. This CDR3 region has 14 residues. Germline CDR1 is SGHTA and CDR2 is FQGNSA. The CDR3 region is CASSLRAWGNTIYF. The CDR3 nucleotides are TGTGCCAGCAGCTTAAGGGCTTGGGGGAACACCATATATTTT.

This clone has a single count. The chain links TRBV10-3 to TRBJ2-3; 7 nucleotides agree with TRBD2. With 2 bases clipped from V and 2 bases from J, the junction kept 7 bases outside the gene matches. CDR1 and CDR2 from the germline V gene are ENHRY and SYGVKD. The CDR3 spans 16 residues. The CDR3 loop is CAISEGKAGITDTQYF. CDR3 nucleotides: TGTGCCATCAGTGAGGGAAAAGCGGGGATCACAGATACGCAGTATTTT.

CDR3 nucleotides: TGTGCCAGCAGCTCCGGGCTAGCGGGACAAGAGACCCAGTACTTC. Residues: CASSSGLAGQETQYF. The chain uses TRBV7-9 and TRBJ2-5; the match to TRBD2 covers 9 bases. The CDR3 is 15 residues long. Germline V gene lookup returns CDR1 SEHNR and CDR2 FQNEAQ (reference sequence). V dropped 4 bases and J dropped 2; count of bases not matched to a gene: 5. Variable domain in full (rest from reference TRBV7-9 and TRBJ2-5): DTGVSQNPRHKITKRGQNVTFRCDPISEHNRLYWYRQTLGQGPEFLTYFQNEAQLEKSRLLSDRFSAERPKGSFSTLEIQRTEQGDSAMYLCASSSGLAGQETQYFGPGTRLLVL.

This sequence joins TRBV19 and TRBJ2-1, with 13 bases that match TRBD2. From germline, CDR1 is LNHDA and CDR2 SQIVND (reference sequence). The CDR3 length is 15 residues. The trim removed 3 bases at V and 7 bases at J, leaving 3 bases unmatched. For the CDR3, the DNA is TGTGCCAGTAGTATCACTAGCGGGAGGGGGAATGAGCAGTTCTTC. It specifies CASSITSGRGNEQFF. Full variable domain (rest looked up from reference TRBV19 and TRBJ2-1): DGGITQSPKYLFRKEGQNVTLSCEQNLNHDAMYWYRQDPGQGLRLIYYSQIVNDFQKGDIAEGYSVSREKKESFPLTVTSAQKNPTAFYLCASSITSGRGNEQFFGPGTRLTVL.

This clone was picked up one time. V is TRBV28 and J is TRBJ1-4, with 8 bases lining up with TRBD1. Trimming removed 6 bases from V and 5 bases from J; junction bases left unmatched: 5. This CDR3 has 14 amino acids. CDR1 is MDHEN and CDR2 is SYDVKM in the germline V gene. The CDR3 reads CASRSGQVNEKLFF. The CDR3 DNA reads as TGTGCCAGCAGGTCGGGACAGGTGAATGAAAAACTGTTTTTT.

The J gene is TRBJ2-5, the V gene TRBV7-9; no clear D gene. The CDR3 sequence is 15 residues long. Germline V lookup: CDR1 SEHNR, CDR2 FQNEAQ (reference sequence). V lost 5 bases and J lost 0, with 13 bases in between. CDR3 coding DNA: TGTGCCAGCAGCCCCCGGGCCCTGTACCAAGAGACCCAGTACTTC. Its protein is CASSPRALYQETQYF.

In regard to this clone: Sequence at one end of the junction differs from germline and may be a read error. The same CDR3 also results from other DNA sequences found in this sample. The V and J genes are TRBV6-5 and TRBJ2-1, with unresolved D. The germline gives CDR1 MNHEY, CDR2 SVGAGI. This CDR3 comprises 12 residues. CDR3 DNA: TGTGCTAGCAGTTCCTATTACAATGAGCAGTTCTTC. Its translation: CASSSYYNEQFF.

The chain employs TRBV11-2 and TRBJ2-1; D uncertain. Trimming took 0 bases from V and 15 from J, leaving 12 bases between them. There are 12 residues in the CDR3. CDR1 SGHAT and CDR2 FQNNGV come from the germline V gene. The CDR3, as DNA: TGTGCCAGCAGCTTAGAGGCGGCTAGAATGTTCTTC. This translates into CASSLEAARMFF.

The chain links TRBV6-5 to TRBJ1-5; 8 bases line up with TRBD1. The CDR3 is made up of 15 amino acids. Trimming cost V 2 bases and J 5 bases; bases outside gene matches: 5. Germline loops: CDR1 MNHEY, CDR2 SVGAGI. Here the CDR3 DNA reads TGTGCCAGCAGTTACGGTGGACAGGGCGATCAGCCCCAGCATTTT. Its protein product is CASSYGGQGDQPQHF.

This rearrangement joins TRBV4-2 to TRBJ2-5; TRBD1 or TRBD2 may be the D gene (6 bases each). In germline, CDR1 is LGHNA, CDR2 YNFKEQ. The CDR3 consists of 15 residues. Trimming shortened V by 2 bases and J by 1 base, and 11 bases separated the two germline ends. The CDR3 nucleotides read TGTGCCAGCAGCCAATCACAGGGAGGCCAAGAGACCCAGTACTTC. Translation gives CASSQSQGGQETQYF.

Regarding this clone: This CDR3 is also generated by other DNA sequences in the sample. The chain recombines TRBV7-6 with TRBJ2-7, with unresolved D. The CDR3 runs 13 residues. V dropped 1 base and J dropped 3 bases, with 7 bases sitting between them. Germline assignment: CDR1 SGHVS and CDR2 FNYEAQ. In DNA form, the CDR3 reads TGTGCCAGCAGCTTAGGCCCGAACTACGAGCAGTACTTC. This encodes CASSLGPNYEQYF.

This chain joins TRBV27 and TRBJ2-5, with D perhaps TRBD1 (6 bases). V was pared by 4 bases and J by 1 base, with 7 bases between. The CDR3 length is 13 residues. The V gene's germline CDR1 is MNHEY and CDR2 SMNVEV (reference sequence). The CDR3 DNA follows: TGTGCCAGCAGTTGGACAGTCCAAGAGACCCAGTACTTC. Its translation: CASSWTVQETQYF.

The chain employs TRBV3-1 (or the pseudogene TRBV3-2) and TRBJ1-2; D gene ambiguous. The CDR3 consists of 14 residues. Per germline, CDR1 LGHDT and CDR2 YNNKEL (reference sequence). Trimming stripped 0 bases from V and 8 bases from J, with 13 bases between. The CDR3, as DNA: TGTGCCAGCAGCCAAGATTCCTTTGGTAACGGCTACACCTTC. Translated, it gives CASSQDSFGNGYTF.

With respect to this clone: One junction end does not reproduce the germline sequence, and a read error may be involved. The chain employs TRBV7-8 and TRBJ1-3; perhaps TRBD1 as D (6 bases). Germline CDR1 SGHVS, CDR2 FQNEAQ. This CDR3 is 12 amino acids long. CDR3 residues: CASSLARGTQTF. The CDR3, as DNA: TGTGCCAGCAGCTTAGCGCGTGGGACACAAACTTTT.

The chain joins TRBV9 to TRBJ2-5; either TRBD1 or TRBD2 may fit D (5 bases each). Trimming pared 3 bases from V and 4 bases from J, leaving 16 bases between. This CDR3 comprises 15 residues. CDR1 is SGDLS, CDR2 YYNGEE, per germline. The CDR3 sequence: CASSAYHGATETQYF. The CDR3 region has the DNA TGTGCCAGCAGCGCGTACCACGGGGCAACAGAGACCCAGTACTTC.

The J gene is TRBJ2-1, the V gene TRBV28; D call uncertain. Germline V gives CDR1 MDHEN, CDR2 SYDVKM. Trimming stripped 8 bases from V and 8 bases from J, with 19 bases between. The CDR3 runs to 14 residues. CDR3 sequence: CASRTGFGGDEQFF. In nucleotides, the CDR3 is TGTGCCAGCCGGACCGGCTTCGGCGGCGATGAGCAGTTCTTC.

This sequence joins TRBV6-1 and TRBJ2-1; 7 bases agree with TRBD2. V was pared by 2 bases and J by 8 bases, with 12 bases of the junction left unmatched. The CDR3 runs to 16 residues. Germline-derived CDR1 and CDR2 are MNHNS and SASEGT. The CDR3 loop is CASSERVGRAGYEQFF. The CDR3 region has the DNA TGTGCCAGCAGTGAACGTGTGGGGAGAGCGGGATATGAGCAGTTCTTC.

V gene TRBV9 combines with J gene TRBJ2-7, with D perhaps matching TRBD1 or TRBD2 (6 bases each). The CDR3 sequence is 16 residues long. The germline V and J ends were trimmed by 4 bases and 3 bases, with 20 bases remaining between them. Germline lookup yields CDR1 SGDLS and CDR2 YYNGEE. CDR3 coding DNA: TGTGCCAGCAGCCCGTCGGGGGCGGGACGCTTCTACGAGCAGTACTTC. It yields the protein CASSPSGAGRFYEQYF.

The rearrangement links TRBV28 to TRBJ2-1; D perhaps matches TRBD2 (6 bases). Looked up from germline, CDR1 is MDHEN and CDR2 is SYDVKM. The CDR3 has 17 residues. V was trimmed by 5 bases and J by 7 bases, leaving 24 bases between them. CDR3 region: CASSGPSQGGRWNEQFF. The CDR3, as DNA: TGTGCCAGCAGTGGCCCCTCGCAGGGAGGACGTTGGAATGAGCAGTTCTTC.

This clone was detected only a few times. The sample carries other DNA sequences with the same CDR3. V gene TRBV28 combines with J gene TRBJ1-5; 8 bases line up with TRBD1. CDR1 and CDR2 (germline): MDHEN, SYDVKM. V shed 5 bases and J 6 bases; nucleotides not matched to a gene: 15. The CDR3 loop spans 17 amino acids. CDR3 residues: CASSPGLDREGSQPQHF. The CDR3 DNA follows: TGTGCCAGCAGTCCTGGCCTGGACAGGGAAGGCAGTCAGCCCCAGCATTTT.